A selection of T cell receptor beta chains follows, all from one sample in a study of shared clonotypes between healthy human individuals. Method: immunoSEQ multiplex PCR; TCRdb's copy keeps in-frame clones and lacks some. In the table there are 2,500,000 or so clones, 80% to 95% of which are singletons. Sequenced sample: naive CD4+ T cells from PBMCs. These receptors were obtained from a young man in good health. Some clones in this sample may be carry-over from other donors' samples. Each CDR3 is given with its conserved first and last residue. The order of the fields is V gene, D gene, J gene, clone size, CDR3 protein, CDR3 DNA. D genes are given only for firm matches. Some rows have no size entry. The others give once, few or many, or a class for an expanded clone.

V: TRBV2
D: TRBD2
J: TRBJ2-3
size: .
CDR3: CASSGLAGAGQGNTDTQYF
DNA: TGTGCCAGCAGTGGGTTAGCGGGAGCAGGTCAGGGAAACACAGATACGCAGTATTTT

V: TRBV27
D: .
J: TRBJ2-2
size: .
CDR3: CASSVSGTNTGELFF
DNA: TGTGCCAGCAGTGTGAGCGGAACGAACACCGGGGAGCTGTTTTTT

V: TRBV19
D: .
J: TRBJ1-1
size: few
CDR3: CASSNLMNTEAFF
DNA: TGTGCCAGTAGTAATCTCATGAACACTGAAGCTTTCTTT

V: TRBV9
D: .
J: TRBJ2-7
size: .
CDR3: CASSAGVSSYEQYF
DNA: TGTGCCAGCAGCGCGGGGGTCTCCTCCTACGAGCAGTACTTC

V: TRBV2
D: .
J: TRBJ2-5
size: .
CDR3: CASSDRDRETQYF
DNA: TGTGCCAGCAGTGACAGGGATAGAGAGACCCAGTACTTC

V: TRBV29-1
D: .
J: TRBJ2-7
size: .
CDR3: CSVSTGPGSSYEQYF
DNA: TGCAGCGTCTCCACAGGGCCCGGAAGCTCCTACGAGCAGTACTTC

V: TRBV5-1
D: .
J: TRBJ2-7
size: .
CDR3: CASSLEGNEQYF
DNA: TGCGCCAGCAGCTTGGAGGGGAACGAGCAGTACTTC

V: TRBV20-1
D: .
J: TRBJ2-5
size: once
CDR3: CSAYTRETQYF
DNA: TGCAGTGCGTACACGAGAGAGACCCAGTACTTC

V: TRBV6-4
D: TRBD1
J: TRBJ2-1
size: .
CDR3: CASSDSDRGRYNEQFF
DNA: TGTGCCAGCAGTGACTCGGACAGGGGACGTTACAATGAGCAGTTCTTC

V: TRBV6-5
D: .
J: TRBJ2-2
size: .
CDR3: CASSSRTGELFF
DNA: TGTGCCAGCAGTTCGCGGACCGGGGAGCTGTTTTTT

V: TRBV7-3
D: TRBD1
J: TRBJ2-1
size: .
CDR3: CASSGSTGNNEQFF
DNA: TGTGCCAGCAGCGGTTCGACAGGGAACAATGAGCAGTTCTTC

V: TRBV4-2
D: .
J: TRBJ2-5
size: .
CDR3: CASSQGRTVEETQYF
DNA: TGTGCCAGCAGCCAAGGACGGACAGTGGAAGAGACCCAGTACTTC

V: TRBV5-4
D: .
J: TRBJ1-3
size: .
CDR3: CASSLGGGLSGNTIYF
DNA: TGTGCCAGCAGCCTTGGGGGGGGGCTCTCTGGAAACACCATATATTTT

V: TRBV6-5
D: TRBD2
J: TRBJ2-7
size: .
CDR3: CASSYRTSGNEQYF
DNA: TGTGCCAGCAGTTACAGGACTAGCGGGAACGAGCAGTACTTC

V: TRBV5-1
D: TRBD1
J: TRBJ1-4
size: once
CDR3: CASSSMDRGDEKLFF
DNA: TGCGCCAGCAGCTCGATGGACAGGGGCGACGAAAAACTGTTTTTT

V: TRBV2
D: TRBD1
J: TRBJ1-1
size: .
CDR3: CASSSTGGNTEAFF
DNA: TGTGCCAGCAGTTCGACAGGGGGGAACACTGAAGCTTTCTTT

V: TRBV6-5
D: .
J: TRBJ1-5
size: .
CDR3: CASSYGHGQPQHF
DNA: TGTGCCAGCAGTTACGGGCACGGTCAGCCCCAGCATTTT

V: TRBV7-9
D: .
J: TRBJ1-4
size: .
CDR3: CASSLAQGEKLFF
DNA: TGTGCCAGCAGCTTAGCCCAAGGGGAAAAACTGTTTTTT

V: TRBV6-5
D: TRBD1
J: TRBJ1-5
size: .
CDR3: CASSRQGGQPQHF
DNA: TGTGCCAGCAGCCGACAGGGAGGTCAGCCCCAGCATTTT

V: TRBV28
D: .
J: TRBJ1-2
size: .
CDR3: CASSLGSGPTF
DNA: TGTGCCAGCAGTTTAGGATCCGGTCCCACCTTC

V: TRBV7-2
D: .
J: TRBJ1-2
size: .
CDR3: CASSLQGRTNYGYTF
DNA: TGTGCCAGCAGCTTACAAGGCAGGACTAACTATGGCTACACCTTC

V: TRBV2
D: .
J: TRBJ1-2
size: .
CDR3: CASSPDRNYGYTF
DNA: TGTGCCAGCAGCCCGGACCGAAACTATGGCTACACCTTC

V: TRBV5-1
D: .
J: TRBJ2-3
size: .
CDR3: CASRLAADTQYF
DNA: TGCGCCAGCAGACTAGCCGCAGATACGCAGTATTTT

V: TRBV7-8
D: TRBD1
J: TRBJ2-5
size: .
CDR3: CASSSLRDRARETQYF
DNA: TGTGCCAGCAGCTCCCTAAGGGACAGGGCGAGGGAGACCCAGTACTTC

V: TRBV6-1
D: .
J: TRBJ1-1
size: .
CDR3: CASSERLGVTEAFF
DNA: TGTGCCAGCAGTGAACGGTTAGGGGTTACTGAAGCTTTCTTT

V: TRBV5-7
D: .
J: TRBJ2-2
size: .
CDR3: CASSPEGGPNTGELFF
DNA: TGTGCCAGCAGCCCGGAGGGGGGGCCTAACACCGGGGAGCTGTTTTTT

V: TRBV14
D: .
J: TRBJ1-1
size: .
CDR3: CASSQDRGRSTEAFF
DNA: TGTGCCAGCAGCCAAGACCGGGGGCGAAGCACTGAAGCTTTCTTT

V: TRBV7-6
D: TRBD1
J: TRBJ2-3
size: .
CDR3: CASSLRDRVLGDTQYF
DNA: TGTGCCAGCAGCTTGCGGGACAGGGTACTTGGAGATACGCAGTATTTT

V: TRBV28
D: .
J: TRBJ2-6
size: .
CDR3: CASRITGPGANVLTF
DNA: TGTGCCAGCAGAATTACAGGGCCTGGGGCCAACGTCCTGACTTTC

V: TRBV9
D: TRBD1
J: TRBJ2-7
size: few
CDR3: CASSVVPGTAYEQYF
DNA: TGTGCCAGCAGCGTAGTTCCGGGGACAGCCTACGAGCAGTACTTC

V: TRBV6-5
D: .
J: TRBJ2-7
size: .
CDR3: CASRSPISYEQYF
DNA: TGTGCCAGCAGATCTCCGATTTCCTACGAGCAGTACTTC

V: TRBV5-6
D: .
J: TRBJ1-2
size: .
CDR3: CASSLASGGANYGYTF
DNA: TGTGCCAGCAGCTTGGCCTCGGGCGGAGCTAACTATGGCTACACCTTC

V: TRBV19
D: TRBD2
J: TRBJ2-7
size: once
CDR3: CASSRLAGDYEQYF
DNA: TGTGCCAGTAGCCGACTAGCGGGAGACTACGAGCAGTACTTC